The rows below give T cell receptor beta chains drawn from one sample of a study of human T cells and chemical hapten exposure. TCRdb fed the RACE reads into MiXCR, producing one record per CDR3 protein. The data show 130,000 or so distinct CDR3 sequences, approximately 9.5% seen once. What was sequenced was whole blood. The receptors shown here come from a male donor in good health. Some clones in this sample may be carry-over from other donors' samples. The CDR3 runs from the conserved cysteine through the conserved F or W. A D gene is named only where the DNA matches it firmly. Clone size, where shown, is once, few, many, or a class for clones that have expanded.

>TRBD2|TRBJ2-2|few|TRBV6-4
TGTGCCAGCAGTGACTCAAACGGGGGGTCCGGGGAGCTGTTTTTT
CASSDSNGGSGELFF
>-|TRBJ2-5|few|TRBV4-3
TGCGCCAGCAGCCAAGATTTCGGGGACCAAGAGACCCAGTACTTC
CASSQDFGDQETQYF
>-|TRBJ2-5|many|TRBV6-2/TRBV6-3
TGTGCCAGCAGTTACCCGGACGCCGACGAGACCCAGTACTTC
CASSYPDADETQYF
>TRBD2|TRBJ2-5|many|TRBV7-2
TGTGCCAGCAGCTTTGGACTAGCGGGAGGGAGGGGGTACCAAGAGACCCAGTACTTC
CASSFGLAGGRGYQETQYF
>TRBD2|TRBJ2-7|many|TRBV4-2
TGTGCCAGCAGCCAAGGCCCGAGCGGGGACTCCTACGAGCAGTACTTC
CASSQGPSGDSYEQYF
>-|TRBJ1-2|many|TRBV5-1
TGCGCCAGCAGCTTAAAGGCCAGGTCGAAAAGTGGCTACACCTTC
CASSLKARSKSGYTF
>-|TRBJ2-1|-|TRBV7-2
TGTGCCAGCAGCTTAGACTATGACAATGAGCAGTTCTTC
CASSLDYDNEQFF
>-|TRBJ1-3|few|TRBV6-5
TGTGCCAGCAGACGGGACGGATTCTCTGGAAACACCATATATTTT
CASRRDGFSGNTIYF
>-|TRBJ1-4|few|TRBV5-1
TGCGCCAGCAGCTTGGAGGCAACCAGCGAAAAACTGTTTTTT
CASSLEATSEKLFF
>TRBD2|TRBJ2-2|few|TRBV10-3
TGTGCCATCAGGAGACTAGCGGGGGACCCGAACACCGGGGAGCTGTTTTTT
CAIRRLAGDPNTGELFF
>TRBD2|TRBJ2-5|-|TRBV7-8
TGTGCCAGCAGCTTATACGGGACTAGCGGTCTTCAAGAGACCCAGTACTTC
CASSLYGTSGLQETQYF
>-|TRBJ2-5|many|TRBV10-2
TGCGCCAGCAGGTCATCCGGGGGAGAGACCCAGTACTTC
CASRSSGGETQYF
>-|TRBJ2-5|-|TRBV20-1
TGCAGTGCTTCTGAGACAGTCCAACAAGAGACCCAGTACTTC
CSASETVQQETQYF
>TRBD1|TRBJ1-4|-|TRBV11-2
TGTGCCAGCAGCTCAGGAGACAGGGTGTTTTATGAAAAACTGTTTTTT
CASSSGDRVFYEKLFF
>-|TRBJ1-6|-|TRBV5-1
TGCGCCAGCAGCTTGGAGGGCAGTAATTCACCCCTCCACTTT
CASSLEGSNSPLHF
>-|TRBJ2-2|few|TRBV5-4
TGTGCCAGCAGCACGGCGGGACAGACCGGGGAGCTGTTTTTT
CASSTAGQTGELFF
>-|TRBJ2-2|few|TRBV12-3/TRBV12-4
TGTGCCAGCAGTCCGCGTCGACTACCCAACACCGGGGAGCTGTTTTTT
CASSPRRLPNTGELFF
>-|TRBJ1-4|few|TRBV7-6
TGTGCCAGCAGCTTAGCGGGGCCAGGGGATGAAAAACTGTTTTTT
CASSLAGPGDEKLFF
>-|TRBJ1-4|few|TRBV18
TGTGCCAGCTCGGGAGGGGAAAAACTGTTTTTT
CASSGGEKLFF
>-|TRBJ2-3|once|TRBV7-8
TGTGCCAGCAGCTTAGGATCAGCGGAAACAGATACGCAGTATTTT
CASSLGSAETDTQYF
>TRBD1|TRBJ1-6|-|TRBV18
TGTGCCAGCTCACCAGGGGACAGGGAAAATTCACCCCTCCACTTT
CASSPGDRENSPLHF
>TRBD1|TRBJ1-4|few|TRBV2
TGTGCCAGCAGTGAAGAGACAGGGGTTGAAAAACTGTTTTTT
CASSEETGVEKLFF
>TRBD2|TRBJ2-3|-|TRBV7-9
TGTGCCAGCAGTTTTCCCGGGACTAGCGGCACAGATACGCAGTATTTT
CASSFPGTSGTDTQYF
>-|TRBJ2-2|many|TRBV20-1
TGCAGTGCTAGAGATAGTCGGGACTTTACCGGGGAGCTGTTTTTT
CSARDSRDFTGELFF
>TRBD1|TRBJ2-2|-|TRBV7-9
TGTGCCAGCAGCTCCTACCTAACGGGACAGGGGGCGGAGGAGAACACCGGGGAGCTGTTTTTT
CASSSYLTGQGAEENTGELFF
>-|TRBJ2-3|few|TRBV29-1
TGCAGCGTTGCACCGGACGGAACAGATACGCAGTATTTT
CSVAPDGTDTQYF
>-|TRBJ2-7|many|TRBV20-1
TGCAGTGCTAAGAGGGCTACCCAGCCCTCCTACGAGCAGTACTTC
CSAKRATQPSYEQYF
>-|TRBJ1-5|-|TRBV5-1
TGCTCCAGCAGCCGGCCCACAGTGAATAGCAATCAGCCCCAGCATTTT
CSSSRPTVNSNQPQHF
>-|TRBJ2-3|few|TRBV12-3/TRBV12-4
TGTGCCAGCAGTTTTAACCGCGAGGGGATCCCGTCAGATACGCAGTATTTT
CASSFNREGIPSDTQYF
>TRBD2|TRBJ2-3|few|TRBV9
TGTGCCAGCAGCGTACTGTCGCGGGGGAGCACAGATACGCAGTATTTT
CASSVLSRGSTDTQYF
>-|TRBJ2-7|few|TRBV5-1
TGCGCCAGCAGCTTGGAGGCAGGTACCTACGAGCAGTACTTC
CASSLEAGTYEQYF
>-|TRBJ2-1|-|TRBV20-1
TGCAGTGCCAATCCAGGTAGCGGCTCCTACAATGAGCAGTTCTTC
CSANPGSGSYNEQFF
>TRBD2|TRBJ2-7|-|TRBV9
TGTGCCAGCGCGAGCAACGGGCAGGGAGGGTCCTACGAGCAGTACTTC
CASASNGQGGSYEQYF
>TRBD2|TRBJ2-7|few|TRBV6-5
TGTGCCAGCAGATCGGGACTAGCGGGGACAAACTACGAGCAGTACTTC
CASRSGLAGTNYEQYF
>TRBD1|TRBJ1-2|-|TRBV4-3
TGCGCCAGCAGCCAAGAGACAGGGGATAACTATGGCTACACCTTC
CASSQETGDNYGYTF
>-|TRBJ2-5|-|TRBV27
TGTGCCAGCAGTTTTGGCCATGTACAAGGGACCCAGTACTTC
CASSFGHVQGTQYF
>-|TRBJ2-7|-|TRBV25-1
TGTGCCAGCAGCCCCTTCCAGTACGAGCAGTACTTC
CASSPFQYEQYF
>TRBD1|TRBJ1-1|-|TRBV7-2
TGTGCCAGCAGCTTAGCCAATACAGGGGACACTGAAGCTTTCTTT
CASSLANTGDTEAFF
>TRBD1|TRBJ1-3|many|TRBV3-1
TGTGCCAGCAGCCTTTCGGGACAGGGAGCCTCTGGAAACACCATATATTTT
CASSLSGQGASGNTIYF
>TRBD2|TRBJ2-5|-|TRBV7-2
TGTGCCAGCAGCTCTGGACTAGCCCAAGGGGCCCAGTACTTC
CASSSGLAQGAQYF
>-|TRBJ2-3|few|TRBV12-3/TRBV12-4
TGTGCCAGCAGTGGGCAGGGGGATACGCAGTATTTT
CASSGQGDTQYF
>-|TRBJ1-6|many|TRBV5-1
TGCGCCAGCAGCTTGGACAGGGAGGAATCACCCCTCCACTTT
CASSLDREESPLHF
>-|TRBJ1-2|once|TRBV28
TGTGCCAGCAGTTGGCGGGGGAATGGCTACACCTTC
CASSWRGNGYTF
>-|TRBJ2-1|-|TRBV20-1
TGCAGTGCTAGAAAAGGAGGGCCCGACAATGAGCAGTTCTTC
CSARKGGPDNEQFF
>-|TRBJ1-5|many|TRBV20-1
TGCAGTGCCCAGGGCTGGGATCAGCCCCAGCATTTT
CSAQGWDQPQHF
>-|TRBJ1-6|-|TRBV12-3/TRBV12-4
TGTGCCAGCAGTTTCAGGGTCTCCTATAATTCACCCCTCCACTTT
CASSFRVSYNSPLHF
>-|TRBJ1-1|-|TRBV5-1
TGCGCCAGCAGCTTGGAGGGCGAAGCTTTCTTT
CASSLEGEAFF
>-|TRBJ2-5|-|TRBV2
TGTGCCAGCGGGGGCCCAGGGGAAGAGACCCAGTACTTC
CASGGPGEETQYF
>-|TRBJ1-1|-|TRBV4-2
TGTGCCAGCAGCCAAGTAACGACTGGGATTAACACTGAAGCTTTCTTT
CASSQVTTGINTEAFF
>TRBD2|TRBJ2-5|few|TRBV12-5
TGTGCTAGTGGTTATCCGACTAGCGGGGGAAAAGAGACCCAGTACTTC
CASGYPTSGGKETQYF
>TRBD1|TRBJ2-1|few|TRBV5-4
TGTGCCACCGGGACAGGGGGAGAAAGCTCCTACAATGAGCAGTTCTTC
CATGTGGESSYNEQFF
>TRBD1|TRBJ2-7|-|TRBV10-1
TGCGCCAGCAGTGAGTCTGGTAAGGGACAGAGCTACGAGCAGTACTTC
CASSESGKGQSYEQYF
>-|TRBJ1-4|many|TRBV27
TGTGCCAGCAGCTCCGACAGAAGTAATGAAAAACTGTTTTTT
CASSSDRSNEKLFF
>-|TRBJ2-5|-|TRBV13
TGTGCCAGCAGCCCACCCAACCAAGAGACCCAGTACTTC
CASSPPNQETQYF